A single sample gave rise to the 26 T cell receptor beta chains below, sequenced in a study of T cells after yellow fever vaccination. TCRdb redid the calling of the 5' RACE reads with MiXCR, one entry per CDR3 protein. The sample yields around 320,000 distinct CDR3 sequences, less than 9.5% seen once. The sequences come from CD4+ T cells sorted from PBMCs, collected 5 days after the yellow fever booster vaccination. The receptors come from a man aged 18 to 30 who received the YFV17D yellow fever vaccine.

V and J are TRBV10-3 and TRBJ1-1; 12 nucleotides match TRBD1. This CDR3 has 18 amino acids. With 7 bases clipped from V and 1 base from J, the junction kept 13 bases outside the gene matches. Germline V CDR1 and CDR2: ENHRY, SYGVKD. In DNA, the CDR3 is TGTGCCATCACCCCTGTTCCCGGGACAGGGGGCGAGAACACTGAAGCTTTCTTT. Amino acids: CAITPVPGTGGENTEAFF.

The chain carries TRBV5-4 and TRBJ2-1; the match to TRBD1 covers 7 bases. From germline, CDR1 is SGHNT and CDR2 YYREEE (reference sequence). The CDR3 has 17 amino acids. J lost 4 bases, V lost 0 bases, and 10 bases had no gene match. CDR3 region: CASSLGGLGGLYNEQFF. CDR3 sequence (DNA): TGTGCCAGCAGCTTGGGAGGATTAGGGGGCCTATACAATGAGCAGTTCTTC.

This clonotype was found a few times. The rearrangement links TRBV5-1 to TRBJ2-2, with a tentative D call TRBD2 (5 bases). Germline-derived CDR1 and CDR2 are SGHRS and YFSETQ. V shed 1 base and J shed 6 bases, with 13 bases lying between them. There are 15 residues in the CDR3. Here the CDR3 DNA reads TGCGCCAGCAGCTTGTCTCTAGCAGAGGCCGGGGAGCTGTTTTTT. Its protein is CASSLSLAEAGELFF.

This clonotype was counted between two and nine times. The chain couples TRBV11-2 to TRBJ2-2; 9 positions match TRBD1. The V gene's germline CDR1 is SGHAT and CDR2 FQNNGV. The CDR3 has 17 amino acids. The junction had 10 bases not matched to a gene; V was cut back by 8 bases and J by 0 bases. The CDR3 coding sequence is TGTGCCAGCGAGGGACAGGGACCGGAGGCGAACACCGGGGAGCTGTTTTTT. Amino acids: CASEGQGPEANTGELFF.

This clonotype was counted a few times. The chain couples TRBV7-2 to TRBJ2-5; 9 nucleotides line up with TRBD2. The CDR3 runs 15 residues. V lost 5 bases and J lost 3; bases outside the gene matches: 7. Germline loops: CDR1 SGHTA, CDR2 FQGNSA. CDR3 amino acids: CASSHQRGEEETQYF. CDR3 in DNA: TGTGCCAGCAGCCACCAGCGGGGGGAGGAAGAGACCCAGTACTTC.

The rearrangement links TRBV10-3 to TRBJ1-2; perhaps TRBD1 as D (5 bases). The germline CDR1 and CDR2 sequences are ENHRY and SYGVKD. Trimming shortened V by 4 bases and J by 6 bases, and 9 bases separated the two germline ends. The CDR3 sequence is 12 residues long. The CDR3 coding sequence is TGTGCCATCAGTGTCGGCAGGGATGGCTACACCTTC. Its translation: CAISVGRDGYTF.

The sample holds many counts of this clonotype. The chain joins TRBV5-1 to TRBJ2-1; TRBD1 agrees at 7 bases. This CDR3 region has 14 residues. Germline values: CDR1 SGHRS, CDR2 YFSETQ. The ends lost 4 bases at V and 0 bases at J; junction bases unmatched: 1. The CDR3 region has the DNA TGCGCCAGCAGCCGGGACAGCTCCTACAATGAGCAGTTCTTC. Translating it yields CASSRDSSYNEQFF.

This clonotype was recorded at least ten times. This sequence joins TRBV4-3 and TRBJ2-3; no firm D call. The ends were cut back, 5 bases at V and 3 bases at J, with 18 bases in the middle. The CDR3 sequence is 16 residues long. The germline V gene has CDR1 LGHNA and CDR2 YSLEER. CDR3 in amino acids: CASSKAPFPVTDTQYF. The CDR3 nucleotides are TGCGCCAGCAGCAAGGCCCCATTTCCTGTGACAGATACGCAGTATTTT.

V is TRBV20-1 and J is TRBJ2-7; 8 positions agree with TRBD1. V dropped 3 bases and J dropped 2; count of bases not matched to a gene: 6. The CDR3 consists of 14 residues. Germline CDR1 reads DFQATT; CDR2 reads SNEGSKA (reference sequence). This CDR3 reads CSASQGTGTYEQYF. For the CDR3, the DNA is TGCAGTGCTAGTCAAGGGACAGGTACCTACGAGCAGTACTTC.

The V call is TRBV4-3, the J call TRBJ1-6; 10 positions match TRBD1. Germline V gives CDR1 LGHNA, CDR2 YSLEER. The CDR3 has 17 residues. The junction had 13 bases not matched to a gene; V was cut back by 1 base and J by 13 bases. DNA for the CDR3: TGCGCCAGCAGCCAAGTGGTCACGGGACAGGGGCCAACGCCCCTCCACTTT. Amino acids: CASSQVVTGQGPTPLHF.

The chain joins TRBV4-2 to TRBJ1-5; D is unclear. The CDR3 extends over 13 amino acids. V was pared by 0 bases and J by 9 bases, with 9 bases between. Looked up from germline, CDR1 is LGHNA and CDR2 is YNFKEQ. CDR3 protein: CASSQDPGRPQHF. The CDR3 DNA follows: TGTGCCAGCAGCCAAGACCCGGGCCGGCCCCAGCATTTT.

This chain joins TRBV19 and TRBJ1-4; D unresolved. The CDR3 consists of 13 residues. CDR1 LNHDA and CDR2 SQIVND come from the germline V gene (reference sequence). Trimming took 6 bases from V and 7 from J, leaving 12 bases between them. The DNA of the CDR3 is TGTGCCAGTAGATCCTACCGGGGTGAAAAACTGTTTTTT. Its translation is CASRSYRGEKLFF.

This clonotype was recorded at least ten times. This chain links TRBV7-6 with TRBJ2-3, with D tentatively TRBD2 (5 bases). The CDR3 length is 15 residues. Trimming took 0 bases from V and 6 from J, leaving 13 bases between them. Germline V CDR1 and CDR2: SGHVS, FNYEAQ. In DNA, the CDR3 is TGTGCCAGCAGCTTAGCGGGAGTAGTGGTGGATACGCAGTATTTT. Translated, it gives CASSLAGVVVDTQYF.

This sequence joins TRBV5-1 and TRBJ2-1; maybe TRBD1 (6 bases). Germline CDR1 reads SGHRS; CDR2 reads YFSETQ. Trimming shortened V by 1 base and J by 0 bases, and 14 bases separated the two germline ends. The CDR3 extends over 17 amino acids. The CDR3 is CASSLRPGHNSYNEQFF. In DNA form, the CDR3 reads TGCGCCAGCAGCTTGAGACCGGGACACAACTCCTACAATGAGCAGTTCTTC.

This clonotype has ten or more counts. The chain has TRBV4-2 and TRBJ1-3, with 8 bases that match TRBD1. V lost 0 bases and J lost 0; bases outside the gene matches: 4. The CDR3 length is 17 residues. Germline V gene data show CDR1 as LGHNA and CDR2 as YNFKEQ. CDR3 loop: CASSQDGQGFSGNTIYF. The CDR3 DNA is TGTGCCAGCAGCCAAGACGGACAGGGCTTCTCTGGAAACACCATATATTTT.

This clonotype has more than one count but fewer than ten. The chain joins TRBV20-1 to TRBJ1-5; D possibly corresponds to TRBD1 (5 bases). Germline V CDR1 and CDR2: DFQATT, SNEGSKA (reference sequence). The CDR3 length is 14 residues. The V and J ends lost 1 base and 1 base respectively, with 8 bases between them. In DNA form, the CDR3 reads TGCAGTGCTAGAGCTGGGGCCAGCAATCAGCCCCAGCATTTT. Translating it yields CSARAGASNQPQHF.

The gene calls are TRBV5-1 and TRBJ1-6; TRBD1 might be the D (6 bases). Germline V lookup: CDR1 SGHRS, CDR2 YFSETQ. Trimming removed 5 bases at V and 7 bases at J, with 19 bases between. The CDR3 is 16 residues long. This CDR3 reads CASRTTDSQVNSPLHF. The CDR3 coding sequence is TGCGCCAGCAGAACTACGGACAGTCAGGTGAATTCACCCCTCCACTTT.

CDR3 amino acids: CASSLSLKDKTQYF. In DNA form, the CDR3 reads TGTGCCAGCAGCTTAAGCCTAAAGGATAAGACCCAGTACTTC. The V and J genes are TRBV7-2 and TRBJ2-5; D not resolved. Deletions cut 2 bases from V and 6 bases from J, with 13 bases between. The germline CDR1 and CDR2 sequences are SGHTA and FQGNSA. The CDR3 loop spans 14 amino acids.

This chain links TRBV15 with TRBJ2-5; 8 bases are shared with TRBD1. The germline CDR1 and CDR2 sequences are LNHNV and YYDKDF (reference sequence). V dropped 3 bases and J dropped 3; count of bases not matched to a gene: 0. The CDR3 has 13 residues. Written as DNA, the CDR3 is TGTGCCACCAGCAGGGACAGGGAAGAGACCCAGTACTTC. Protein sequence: CATSRDREETQYF.

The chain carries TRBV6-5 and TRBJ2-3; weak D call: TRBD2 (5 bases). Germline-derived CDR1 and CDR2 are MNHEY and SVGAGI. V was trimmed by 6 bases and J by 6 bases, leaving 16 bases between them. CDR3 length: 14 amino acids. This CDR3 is CASRFRGLEDTQYF. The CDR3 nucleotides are TGTGCCAGCAGATTCCGCGGGTTGGAGGATACGCAGTATTTT.

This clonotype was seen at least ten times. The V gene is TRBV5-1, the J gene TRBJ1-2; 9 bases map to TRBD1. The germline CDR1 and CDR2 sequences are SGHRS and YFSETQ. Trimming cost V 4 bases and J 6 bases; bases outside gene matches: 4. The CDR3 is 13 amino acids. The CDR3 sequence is CASSVDRGDGYTF. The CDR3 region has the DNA TGCGCCAGCAGCGTGGACAGGGGAGATGGCTACACCTTC.

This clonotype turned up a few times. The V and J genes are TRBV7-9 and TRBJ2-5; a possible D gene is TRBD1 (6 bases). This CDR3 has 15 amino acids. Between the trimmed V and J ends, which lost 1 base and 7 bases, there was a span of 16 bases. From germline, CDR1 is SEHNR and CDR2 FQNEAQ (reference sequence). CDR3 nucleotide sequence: TGTGCCAGCAGCTTAGATGTGACAGGCCTCAGGACCCAGTACTTC. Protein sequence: CASSLDVTGLRTQYF.

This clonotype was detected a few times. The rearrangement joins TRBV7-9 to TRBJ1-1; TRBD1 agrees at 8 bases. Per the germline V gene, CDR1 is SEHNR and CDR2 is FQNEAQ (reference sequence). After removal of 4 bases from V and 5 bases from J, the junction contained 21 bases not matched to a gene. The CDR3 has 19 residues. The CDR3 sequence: CASSSGTGPGGLRITEAFF. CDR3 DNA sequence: TGTGCCAGCAGCTCAGGCACCGGGCCAGGGGGCCTCAGGATAACTGAAGCTTTCTTT.

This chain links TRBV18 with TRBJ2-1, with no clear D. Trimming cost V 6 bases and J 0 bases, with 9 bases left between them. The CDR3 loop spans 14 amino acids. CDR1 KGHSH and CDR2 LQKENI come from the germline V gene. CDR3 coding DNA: TGTGCCAGCTCTCCTACCCGCTCCTACAATGAGCAGTTCTTC. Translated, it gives CASSPTRSYNEQFF.

CDR3 nucleotides: TGTGCCAGCAGACAAACCTCAGGAAAGGGGGCGAGGAATGAGCAGTTCTTC. It is translated as CASRQTSGKGARNEQFF. The V and J genes are TRBV5-5 and TRBJ2-1, with TRBD1 matching over 7 bases. Germline V CDR1 and CDR2: SGHKS, YYEKEE (reference sequence). The CDR3 sequence is 17 residues long. J gave up 7 bases and V 5 bases, and 18 bases lay outside the gene matches. Looking up the rest from reference TRBV5-5 and TRBJ2-1 gives the full variable domain: DAGVTQSPTHLIKTRGQQVTLRCSPISGHKSVSWYQQVLGQGPQFIFQYYEKEERGRGNFPDRFSARQFPNYSSELNVNALLLGDSALYLCASRQTSGKGARNEQFFGPGTRLTVL.

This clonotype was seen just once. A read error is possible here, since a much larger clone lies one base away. The CDR3 loop is CASSLDTGTLLVGGTQYF. CDR3 nucleotides: TGCGCCAGCAGCTTAGATACCGGGACACTCCTTGTTGGTGGTACGCAGTATTTT. The chain has TRBV5-1 and TRBJ2-3, with D tentatively TRBD1 (6 bases). Trimming left V 2 bases short and J 8 bases short, with 27 bases between. CDR1 is SGHRS, CDR2 YFSETQ, per germline. CDR3 length: 18 amino acids.